Below are 25 T cell receptor beta chains sequenced from a single sample in a study of blood T cell repertoires in COVID-19. Only in-frame clones appear in the TCRdb table, and some are missing; sequencing was by immunoSEQ multiplex PCR. In the table there are 250,000 to 300,000 clones, roughly 90% of which are singletons. Specimen: peripheral blood. The receptors originated from a woman aged 25 to 39 with COVID-19, enrolled during active disease.

This chain joins TRBV6-2 or TRBV6-3 and TRBJ2-7; D might be TRBD1 (6 bases). The CDR3 has 14 amino acids. The germline gives CDR1 MNHEY, CDR2 SVGEGT. V shed 4 bases and J shed 7 bases, with 17 bases lying between them. This chain's CDR3 is CASSLNDRLGEQYF. The CDR3 nucleotides read TGTGCCAGCAGTTTAAACGACAGGTTGGGGGAGCAGTACTTC.

The rearrangement uses TRBV2 and TRBJ1-5; D is possibly TRBD1 (5 bases). This CDR3 has 13 residues. From germline, CDR1 is SNHLY and CDR2 FYNNEI. Trimming left V 6 bases short and J 9 bases short, with 15 bases between. Written as DNA, the CDR3 is TGTGCCAGCAGGGGGGACTACCCTAGGCCCCAGCATTTT. Its translation: CASRGDYPRPQHF. The whole variable domain, remainder taken from reference TRBV2 and TRBJ1-5, is EPEVTQTPSHQVTQMGQEVILRCVPISNHLYFYWYRQILGQKVEFLVSFYNNEISEKSEIFDDQFSVERPDGSNFTLKIRSTKLEDSAMYFCASRGDYPRPQHFGDGTRLSIL.

V usage is TRBV2 and J usage is TRBJ2-1; weak D call: TRBD2 (6 bases). Germline assignment: CDR1 SNHLY and CDR2 FYNNEI. CDR3 length equals 15 residues. V shed 2 bases and J shed 8 bases, with 16 bases lying between them. CDR3 sequence (DNA): TGTGCCAGCAGTGAACTGGGTAGCGGCTGGGATGAGCAGTTCTTC. It specifies CASSELGSGWDEQFF.

J is TRBJ1-1 and V is TRBV12-3 or TRBV12-4; TRBD1 matches at 7 bases. V was pared by 7 bases and J by 4 bases, with 6 bases of the junction left unmatched. This CDR3 region has 13 residues. CDR3 loop: CASTDRVVTEAFF. The CDR3 DNA reads as TGTGCCAGCACCGACAGGGTGGTCACTGAAGCTTTCTTT.

Here the CDR3 reads CASSLDRSPNTEAFF. CDR3 DNA sequence: TGTGCCAGCAGTTTGGACAGGTCCCCGAACACTGAAGCTTTCTTT. The rearrangement uses TRBV28 and TRBJ1-1; TRBD1 matches 7 bases. The V segment lost 3 bases and the J segment 1 base; nucleotides outside the gene matches: 5. CDR1 MDHEN and CDR2 SYDVKM come from the germline V gene. The CDR3 length is 15 residues.

J is TRBJ2-7 and V is TRBV5-1, with 10 bases matching TRBD2. This CDR3 spans 15 amino acids. Germline V gene sequence: CDR1 SGHRS, CDR2 YFSETQ. J lost 4 bases, V lost 3 bases, and 7 bases had no gene match. This CDR3 reads CASSSEAGGGYEQYF. In nucleotides, the CDR3 is TGCGCCAGCAGCTCAGAAGCGGGAGGGGGTTACGAGCAGTACTTC.

The rearrangement links TRBV24-1 to TRBJ2-1, with 8 nucleotides matching TRBD1. The CDR3 covers 16 residues. Trimming cost V 0 bases and J 4 bases; bases outside gene matches: 4. The germline gives CDR1 KGHDR, CDR2 SFDVKD. CDR3 sequence (DNA): TGTGCCACCAGTGATTTGGGACAGGGAGATTACAATGAGCAGTTCTTC. Protein: CATSDLGQGDYNEQFF.

The rearrangement links TRBV5-4 to TRBJ1-1; TRBD1 matches at 7 bases. This CDR3 has 15 residues. V dropped 3 bases and J dropped 0; count of bases not matched to a gene: 5. Germline V gene sequence: CDR1 SGHNT, CDR2 YYREEE (reference sequence). As DNA, the CDR3 is TGTGCCAGCAGCTCTAACAGGGGATTGAACACTGAAGCTTTCTTT. Translation: CASSSNRGLNTEAFF.

The chain couples TRBV21-1 to TRBJ1-4; the table gives TRBD1 as D, unverified against the DNA. TRBV21-1 represents a pseudogene. CDR3 length equals 16 residues. The DNA of the CDR3 is TGTGCCAGCAGCAAAGTATCAGGACAGGGAGGTGAAAAACTGTTTTTT. Translating it yields CASSKVSGQGGEKLFF.

CDR3 region: CASSAPPSGGRQETQYF. CDR3 nucleotides: TGTGCCAGCAGCGCCCCCCCGTCGGGGGGCCGACAAGAGACCCAGTACTTC. The genes are TRBV9 and TRBJ2-5; possibly TRBD2 for D (7 bases). The CDR3 runs 17 residues. CDR1 SGDLS and CDR2 YYNGEE come from the germline V gene. The V end lost 3 bases, the J end lost 2 bases, and 20 bases lay between the germline ends.

With respect to this clone: This specimen includes other DNA sequences encoding the same CDR3. This chain links TRBV18 with TRBJ2-7, with 7 bases identical to TRBD1. The CDR3 contains 12 residues. With 3 bases clipped from V and 5 bases from J, the junction kept 1 base outside the gene matches. CDR1 is KGHSH, CDR2 LQKENI, per germline. CDR3 sequence: CASSPDRDEQYF. The DNA of the CDR3 is TGTGCCAGCTCACCCGACAGGGACGAGCAGTACTTC.

V usage is TRBV27 and J usage is TRBJ1-5; 8 bases are a match to TRBD1. The CDR3 is made up of 14 amino acids. J gave up 4 bases and V 5 bases, and 4 bases lay outside the gene matches. Germline loops: CDR1 MNHEY, CDR2 SMNVEV (reference sequence). In nucleotides, the CDR3 is TGTGCCAGCAGTAGACAGGGGAGGAATCAGCCCCAGCATTTT. Translated: CASSRQGRNQPQHF.

V and J are TRBV3-1 (or the pseudogene TRBV3-2) and TRBJ2-3, with 10 positions matching TRBD2. Germline values: CDR1 LGHDT, CDR2 YNNKEL (reference sequence). V gave up 4 bases and J gave up 6 bases; unmatched junction bases: 7. The length of the CDR3 is 15 residues. CDR3 protein: CASSLLAGGSDTQYF. The DNA of the CDR3 is TGTGCCAGCAGCCTATTAGCGGGAGGTTCCGATACGCAGTATTTT.

V is TRBV29-1 and J is TRBJ2-1; no reliable D call. The V gene lost 0 bases and the J gene lost 2 bases, with 17 bases spanning the gap. CDR1 is SQVTM and CDR2 is ANQGSEA in the germline V gene. The CDR3 has 17 amino acids. The CDR3, as DNA: TGCAGCGTTGAAGATTCTAGGAACCCCCGGGCCTACAATGAGCAGTTCTTC. This gives the protein CSVEDSRNPRAYNEQFF.

The V call is TRBV5-1, the J call TRBJ1-4, with 11 bases matching TRBD1. Germline assignment: CDR1 SGHRS and CDR2 YFSETQ. The J segment lost 7 bases and the V segment lost 0 bases, leaving 2 bases of the junction unmatched. This CDR3 comprises 15 residues. CDR3 nucleotides: TGCGCCAGCAGCTTGGCCGGGACAGGGGGTGAAAAACTGTTTTTT. It is translated as CASSLAGTGGEKLFF.

The rearrangement joins TRBV10-3 to TRBJ1-2; D perhaps matches TRBD1 (5 bases). V was clipped by 0 bases and J by 8 bases, with 16 bases between them. The CDR3 consists of 15 residues. Germline V gives CDR1 ENHRY, CDR2 SYGVKD. The CDR3 sequence is CAISESYKGLSGYTF. Written as DNA, the CDR3 is TGTGCCATCAGTGAGTCGTATAAGGGACTTAGCGGCTACACCTTC.

The chain joins TRBV4-2 to TRBJ1-2; 9 bases agree with TRBD1. The CDR3 length is 18 residues. CDR1 LGHNA and CDR2 YNFKEQ come from the germline V gene. V shed 0 bases and J 5 bases; nucleotides not matched to a gene: 13. The CDR3 bases are TGTGCCAGCAGCCAAGAATTAGGACAGGGGATAAGTGAGTATGGCTACACCTTC. Translation gives CASSQELGQGISEYGYTF.

The chain employs TRBV10-3 and TRBJ2-7; TRBD2 matches at 11 bases. With V trimmed by 6 bases and J by 0 bases, 4 bases remained unmatched. Germline CDR1 reads ENHRY; CDR2 reads SYGVKD. The CDR3 is 15 residues long. The CDR3 loop reads CAIRSTSGTSYEQYF. For the CDR3, the DNA is TGTGCCATCAGATCGACTAGCGGGACCTCCTACGAGCAGTACTTC.

The rearrangement joins TRBV30 to TRBJ1-1, with D possibly matching TRBD1 (6 bases). The ends were cut back, 4 bases at V and 4 bases at J, with 13 bases in the middle. This CDR3 region has 13 residues. From germline, CDR1 is GTSNPN and CDR2 SVGIG (reference sequence). The CDR3 region is CAWTGTLTTEAFF. CDR3 DNA sequence: TGTGCCTGGACCGGGACACTGACCACTGAAGCTTTCTTT.

The chain carries TRBV9 and TRBJ2-2, with 7 positions matching TRBD1. This CDR3 region has 15 residues. Germline V gene sequence: CDR1 SGDLS, CDR2 YYNGEE. The junction had 10 bases not matched to a gene; V was cut back by 4 bases and J by 7 bases. The CDR3 region is CASSTGQSPGGELFF. For the CDR3, the DNA is TGTGCCAGCAGCACGGGACAGAGCCCGGGCGGGGAGCTGTTTTTT.

The chain couples TRBV27 to TRBJ1-2; D is uncertain. Trimming stripped 5 bases from V and 1 base from J, with 5 bases between. Germline V gene data show CDR1 as MNHEY and CDR2 as SMNVEV (reference sequence). This CDR3 region has 12 residues. CDR3 sequence: CASSPNNYGYTF. DNA for the CDR3: TGTGCCAGCAGTCCTAATAACTATGGCTACACCTTC.

The chain is built from TRBV27 and TRBJ2-1; 9 nucleotides match TRBD2. Germline assignment: CDR1 MNHEY and CDR2 SMNVEV (reference sequence). Losses at the gene ends were 5 bases for V and 2 bases for J; bases not matched to a gene: 10. The length of the CDR3 is 17 residues. The DNA of the CDR3 is TGTGCCAGCAGTCCATTGCAGGGACTAGCAGCCTACAATGAGCAGTTCTTC. Translating it yields CASSPLQGLAAYNEQFF.

This chain connects TRBV6-5 to TRBJ1-3, with a tentative D call TRBD1 (6 bases). The CDR3 totals 15 residues. V lost 5 bases to trimming and J lost 2 bases, with 13 bases between them. Germline V gene lookup returns CDR1 MNHEY and CDR2 SVGAGI. CDR3 coding DNA: TGTGCCAGCAGTATAGGGGGAGGGGCTGGAAACACCATATATTTT. Translated, it gives CASSIGGGAGNTIYF.

This clone appeared a single time. The chain carries TRBV5-1 and TRBJ1-3; 7 nucleotides match TRBD1. This CDR3 is 18 amino acids long. Germline V gene data show CDR1 as SGHRS and CDR2 as YFSETQ. V lost 0 bases, J lost 0 bases, and 9 bases stayed unmatched. The CDR3: CASSLDQLDRTSGNTIYF. The CDR3, as DNA: TGCGCCAGCAGCTTGGATCAACTGGACAGGACCTCTGGAAACACCATATATTTT.

This chain joins TRBV10-2 and TRBJ1-6; TRBD1 matches 9 bases. With 3 bases clipped from V and 7 bases from J, the junction kept 7 bases outside the gene matches. Germline V gives CDR1 WSHSY, CDR2 SAAADI. CDR3 size: 16 residues. CDR3 loop: CASSDLKTGGNSPLHF. The CDR3 coding sequence is TGCGCCAGCAGTGACCTAAAGACAGGGGGGAATTCACCCCTCCACTTT.